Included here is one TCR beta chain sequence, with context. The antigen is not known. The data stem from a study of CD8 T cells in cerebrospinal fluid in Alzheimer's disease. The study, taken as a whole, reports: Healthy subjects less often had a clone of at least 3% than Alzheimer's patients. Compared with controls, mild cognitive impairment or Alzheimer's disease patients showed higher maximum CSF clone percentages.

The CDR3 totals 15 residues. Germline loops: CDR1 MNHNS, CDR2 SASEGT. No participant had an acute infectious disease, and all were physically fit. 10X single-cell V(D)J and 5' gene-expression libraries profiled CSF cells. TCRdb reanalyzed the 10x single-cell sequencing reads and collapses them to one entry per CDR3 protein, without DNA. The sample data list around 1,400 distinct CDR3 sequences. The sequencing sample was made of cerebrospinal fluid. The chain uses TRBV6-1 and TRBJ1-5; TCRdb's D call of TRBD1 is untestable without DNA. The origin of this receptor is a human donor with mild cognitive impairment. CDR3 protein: CASSEGTGRYQPQHF.